The clone carrying this T cell receptor beta chain was observed at least ten times. Antigen unknown. The data belong to a study of regulatory T cells in long-lasting Graves disease. Study results and limitations: In persistent patients, shared public clonotypes (more than 2,500) outnumbered those in new patients (nearly 1,000).

Regarding time point: persistent/refractory GD, antithyroid drugs over 5 years with positive TRAb. Extracted RNA from PBMCs served as the source of the TCR library. Per germline, CDR1 SGHAT and CDR2 FQNNGV. V was shortened by 5 bases and J by 4 bases, with 18 bases between the two germline ends. The CDR3 is made up of 16 amino acids. Sequencing libraries for TCR beta were prepared with iRepertoire HTBI primers and Arm-PCR of CDR3 regions. In the original workflow: Some 57 TRBV and approximately 13 TRBJ segments were identified across samples. TCRdb reprocessed the multiplex PCR reads via MiXCR and lists one record per CDR3 protein. TCRdb, rather than the study authors, made the V and J calls. The sample includes some 340,000 distinct CDR3 sequences, roughly 24% of them seen just once.

V and J are TRBV11-2 and TRBJ2-4, with D perhaps being TRBD1 or TRBD2 (7 bases each). Here the sequenced sample was peripheral blood mononuclear cells (PBMCs), taken when the disease was refractory, from a patient treated with antithyroid drugs. This TCR came from a woman in her forties with Graves disease. The CDR3 DNA sequence: TGTGCCAGCAGCACCTACCAGGGGGGGAGGAAAAACATTCAGTACTTC. Amino acids: CASSTYQGGRKNIQYF.